This T cell receptor beta chain derives from a study of T cell responses to AZD1222 COVID-19 vaccine. Study-wide results and caveats: Repertoires were obtained solely post-peak T cell response. Nearly half of unique spike-specific TCRs reportedly avoided B.1.351 and B.1.1.7 mutated regions. Just a handful of people given AZD1222 tested seropositive at baseline.

Comment on this clone: Its antigen remains unknown.

Measured with immunoSEQ multiplex PCR; TCRdb has only the in-frame clones, and not every one. In the table there are 140,000 to 150,000 clones, roughly 86% of which are singletons. The ends were cut back, 1 base at V and 0 bases at J, with 8 bases in the middle. The CDR3 loop spans 14 amino acids. The V gene's germline CDR1 is SGHNT and CDR2 YYREEE (reference sequence). This rearrangement joins TRBV5-4 to TRBJ2-7; maybe TRBD2 (5 bases). The material was peripheral blood, obtained 28 days after the second AZD1222 dose. The source of this sequence is an adult who received the AZD1222 COVID-19 vaccine. The CDR3 spells CASSLRAGSYEQYF. The CDR3 bases are TGTGCCAGCAGCTTGAGGGCGGGCTCCTACGAGCAGTACTTC.